The 9 T cell receptor beta chains below come from one sample, sequenced in a study of blood T cell repertoires in COVID-19. Sequencing was performed with immunoSEQ multiplex PCR; in TCRdb, only in-frame clones are kept and a portion is missing. The sample holds about 170,000 clones, approximately 86% seen once. Sequencing was done on a sample of peripheral blood. Receptors were obtained from a man aged 60 to 75 with COVID-19, enrolled during active disease.

The chain joins TRBV9 to TRBJ1-1, with D unresolved. The germline V gene has CDR1 SGDLS and CDR2 YYNGEE. CDR3 length: 16 residues. The V gene lost 3 bases and the J gene lost 0 bases, with 15 bases spanning the gap. CDR3 sequence (DNA): TGTGCCAGCAGCGCCCACTCGGGAGGCATGAACACTGAAGCTTTCTTT. Protein product: CASSAHSGGMNTEAFF. Based on the CDR3 plus reference TRBV9 and TRBJ1-1, the full variable domain is DSGVTQTPKHLITATGQRVTLRCSPRSGDLSVYWYQQSLDQGLQFLIQYYNGEERAKGNILERFSAQQFPDLHSELNLSSLELGDSALYFCASSAHSGGMNTEAFFGQGTRLTVV.

The chain couples TRBV7-9 to TRBJ2-2, with D possibly being TRBD1 (5 bases). The germline V gene encodes CDR1 SEHNR and CDR2 FQNEAQ (reference sequence). Trimming removed 3 bases at V and 1 base at J, with 9 bases between. There are 15 residues in the CDR3. The CDR3 DNA reads TGTGCCAGCAGCTTTGTCACAGGGAACACCGGGGAGCTGTTTTTT. Encoded protein: CASSFVTGNTGELFF.

The chain employs TRBV7-6 and TRBJ2-1; TRBD2 matches 8 bases. V lost 0 bases, J lost 3 bases, and 4 bases stayed unmatched. The CDR3 extends over 16 amino acids. From germline, CDR1 is SGHVS and CDR2 FNYEAQ. CDR3 nucleotides: TGTGCCAGCAGCTTAGCTCAAGCGGGAGTCTACAATGAGCAGTTCTTC. This gives the protein CASSLAQAGVYNEQFF. Supplemented by reference TRBV7-6 and TRBJ2-1, the full variable domain reads GAGVSQSPRYKVTKRGQDVALRCDPISGHVSLYWYRQALGQGPEFLTYFNYEAQQDKSGLPNDRFSAERPEGSISTLTIQRTEQRDSAMYRCASSLAQAGVYNEQFFGPGTRLTVL.

The V call is TRBV28, the J call TRBJ2-1; TRBD2 matches 10 bases. Trimming cost V 2 bases and J 10 bases; bases outside gene matches: 8. Germline CDR1 and CDR2: MDHEN and SYDVKM. This CDR3 region has 15 residues. The CDR3 reads CASSLRLAGVNEQFF. The CDR3 DNA reads TGTGCCAGCAGTTTAAGGCTAGCGGGAGTTAACGAGCAGTTCTTC.

The table lists this clone with a count of one. The chain is built from TRBV5-6 and TRBJ1-2, with D perhaps TRBD1 (5 bases). Germline values: CDR1 SGHDT, CDR2 YYEEEE. V shed 5 bases and J shed 4 bases, with 18 bases lying between them. This CDR3 is built from 15 residues. CDR3 bases: TGTGCCAGCAGTCCGGGGGGGACGGTAATCTATGGCTACACCTTC. Its protein is CASSPGGTVIYGYTF.

CDR3 coding DNA: TGCAGCGTTGAAGTGGACAGGGTCTCCGAAGCTTTCTTT. As protein: CSVEVDRVSEAFF. This chain joins TRBV29-1 and TRBJ1-1; 8 nucleotides match TRBD1. Germline V gene lookup returns CDR1 SQVTM and CDR2 ANQGSEA. The CDR3 has 13 residues. Losses at the gene ends were 1 base for V and 8 bases for J; bases not matched to a gene: 6. The full variable domain, with the rest looked up from reference TRBV29-1 and TRBJ1-1, is SAVISQKPSRDICQRGTSLTIQCQVDSQVTMMFWYRQQPGQSLTLIATANQGSEATYESGFVIDKFPISRPNLTFSTLTVSNMSPEDSSIYLCSVEVDRVSEAFFGQGTRLTVV.

This CDR3 is CASNSRASGGHNEQFF. CDR3 nucleotide sequence: TGTGCCAGTAACTCCCGGGCTAGCGGGGGCCACAATGAGCAGTTCTTC. The chain links TRBV19 to TRBJ2-1, with 10 positions matching TRBD2. There are 16 residues in the CDR3. CDR1 is LNHDA, CDR2 SQIVND, per germline (reference sequence). V gave up 7 bases and J gave up 5 bases; unmatched junction bases: 11.

The chain combines TRBV6-2 or TRBV6-3 with TRBJ1-5; TRBD1 matches at 9 bases. The junction had 11 bases not matched to a gene; V was cut back by 5 bases and J by 6 bases. This CDR3 is 16 amino acids long. The germline gives CDR1 MNHEY, CDR2 SVGEGT. The CDR3 bases are TGTGCCAGCAGTACAACCGGGACAGGGAATTCTCAGCCCCAGCATTTT. Encoded protein: CASSTTGTGNSQPQHF.

This sequence joins TRBV7-2 and TRBJ1-1, with unresolved D. Germline-derived CDR1 and CDR2 are SGHTA and FQGNSA. Trimming stripped 10 bases from V and 1 base from J, with 16 bases between. CDR3 length: 14 residues. CDR3 DNA: TGTGCCACCGCTCCTATGCGGGGGAACACTGAAGCTTTCTTT. Its translation is CATAPMRGNTEAFF.